The clone carrying this T cell receptor (beta chain) has just a few counts. Per germline, CDR1 SGDLS and CDR2 YYNGEE. V gave up 4 bases and J gave up 5 bases, with 15 bases separating them. The CDR3 is made up of 14 amino acids. The authors ran a second PCR of roughly 6 to 11 cycles using a sample-barcoded 5' primer and a J-beta primer mix. TCRdb re-derived calls from the 5' RACE reads in MiXCR, one entry per CDR3 protein. The sample lists about 1.5 million distinct CDR3 sequences, approximately 40% seen once, with 7.9% in the top ten. The sample originates from a study of blood T cells in healthy people across ages.

This chain joins TRBV9 and TRBJ2-5, with D perhaps matching TRBD2 (6 bases). The sequenced sample consisted of blood. This clonotype was obtained from a woman under 30 in good health. The CDR3 sequence: CASSTSGRGETQYF. Here the CDR3 DNA reads TGTGCCAGCAGCACCTCGGGGCGGGGTGAGACCCAGTACTTC.